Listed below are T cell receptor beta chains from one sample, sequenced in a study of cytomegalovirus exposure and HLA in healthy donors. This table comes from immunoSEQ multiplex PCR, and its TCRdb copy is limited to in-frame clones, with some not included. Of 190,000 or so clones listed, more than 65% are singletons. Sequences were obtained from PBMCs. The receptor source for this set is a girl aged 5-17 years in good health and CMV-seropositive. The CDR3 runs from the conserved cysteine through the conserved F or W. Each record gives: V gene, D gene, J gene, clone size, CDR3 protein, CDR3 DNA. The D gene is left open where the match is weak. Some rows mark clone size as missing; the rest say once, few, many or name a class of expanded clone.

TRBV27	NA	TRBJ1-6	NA	CASSLGQGYNSPLHF	TGTGCCAGCAGTTTAGGCCAGGGCTATAATTCACCCCTCCACTTT
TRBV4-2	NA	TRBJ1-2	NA	CASSQGVPGQSTYGYTF	TGTGCCAGCAGCCAGGGGGTCCCGGGACAAAGCACCTATGGCTACACCTTC
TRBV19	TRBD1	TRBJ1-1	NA	CASKDGDRFNTEAFF	TGTGCCAGTAAAGATGGGGACAGATTTAACACTGAAGCTTTCTTT
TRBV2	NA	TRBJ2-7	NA	CASSELGRELSAYEQYF	TGTGCCAGCAGTGAATTGGGGCGGGAACTAAGCGCCTACGAGCAGTACTTC
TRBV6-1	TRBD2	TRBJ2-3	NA	CASSELAGGPDTQYF	TGTGCCAGCAGTGAACTAGCGGGGGGTCCAGATACGCAGTATTTT
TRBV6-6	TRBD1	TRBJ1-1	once	CASSRTGGGNTEAFF	TGTGCCAGCAGTAGGACAGGGGGTGGTAACACTGAAGCTTTCTTT
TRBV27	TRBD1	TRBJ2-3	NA	CASSRGQGAAPNPYTDTQYF	TGTGCCAGCAGTCGCGGACAGGGGGCCGCTCCCAACCCTTACACAGATACGCAGTATTTT
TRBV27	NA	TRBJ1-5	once	CASSLNSKGVKSNQPQHF	TGTGCCAGCAGTTTAAACAGTAAGGGAGTCAAGAGCAATCAGCCCCAGCATTTT
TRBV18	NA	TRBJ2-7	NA	CASSPPAGEQYF	TGTGCCAGCTCACCACCGGCGGGAGAGCAGTACTTC
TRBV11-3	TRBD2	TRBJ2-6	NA	CASSFGTSGGAGANVLTF	TGTGCCAGCAGCTTCGGGACTAGCGGGGGGGCGGGGGCCAACGTCCTGACTTTC
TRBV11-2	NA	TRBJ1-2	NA	CASSLAGFHGYTF	TGTGCCAGCAGCCTGGCGGGGTTCCATGGCTACACCTTC
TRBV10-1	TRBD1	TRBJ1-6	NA	CASSEPGTEKRSESPLHF	TGCGCCAGCAGTGAGCCGGGGACAGAGAAACGGTCAGAATCACCCCTCCACTTT
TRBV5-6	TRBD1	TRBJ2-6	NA	CASSETGVAGANVLTF	TGTGCCAGCAGCGAGACAGGGGTGGCTGGGGCCAACGTCCTGACTTTC
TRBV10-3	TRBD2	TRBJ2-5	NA	CAISGGLGSKETQYF	TGTGCCATCAGTGGGGGACTAGGGTCTAAAGAGACCCAGTACTTC
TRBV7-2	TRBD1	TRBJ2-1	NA	CASSPGQPINEQFF	TGTGCCAGCAGCCCGGGACAGCCGATCAATGAGCAGTTCTTC
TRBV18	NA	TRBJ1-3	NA	CASSLRTEAGNTIYF	TGTGCCAGCTCACTTCGGACAGAAGCTGGAAACACCATATATTTT
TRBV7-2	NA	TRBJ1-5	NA	CASSLAGGSQHF	TGTGCCAGCAGCTTAGCGGGGGGATCCCAGCATTTT
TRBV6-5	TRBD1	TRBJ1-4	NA	CASSRTGRDEKLFF	TGTGCCAGCAGCAGGACAGGAAGGGATGAAAAACTGTTTTTT
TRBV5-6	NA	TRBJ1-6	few	CASSFGRRGNSPLHF	TGTGCCAGCAGCTTTGGTAGAAGGGGAAATTCACCCCTCCACTTT
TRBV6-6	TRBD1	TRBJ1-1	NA	CASSTSGTGGEAFF	TGTGCCAGCAGTACCTCCGGGACAGGGGGCGAAGCTTTCTTT
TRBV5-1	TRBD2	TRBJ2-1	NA	CASSLAGGGTYNEQFF	TGCGCCAGCAGCTTGGCTGGGGGGGGTACCTACAATGAGCAGTTCTTC
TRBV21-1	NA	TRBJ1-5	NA	CASSKGRLRGNQPQHF	TGTGCCAGCAGCAAAGGAAGGCTGAGGGGCAATCAGCCCCAGCATTTT
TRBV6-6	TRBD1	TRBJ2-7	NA	CASSYADRANYEQYF	TGTGCCAGCAGTTACGCCGACAGGGCGAACTACGAGCAGTACTTC
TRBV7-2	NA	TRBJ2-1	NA	CASSSQPGNEQFF	TGTGCCAGCAGCTCCCAGCCGGGGAATGAGCAGTTCTTC
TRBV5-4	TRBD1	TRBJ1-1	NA	CASSPQGWTEAFF	TGTGCCAGCAGCCCACAGGGGTGGACTGAAGCTTTCTTT
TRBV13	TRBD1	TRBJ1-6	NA	CASSLGGQGLYNSPLHF	TGTGCCAGCAGCTTAGGGGGACAGGGTTTATATAATTCACCCCTCCACTTT
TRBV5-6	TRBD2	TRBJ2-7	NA	CASSLGSGGLEQYF	TGTGCCAGCAGCTTGGGTAGCGGGGGGCTAGAGCAGTACTTC
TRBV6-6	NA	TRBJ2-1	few	CASSYVQGEQFF	TGTGCCAGCAGTTACGTTCAGGGTGAGCAGTTCTTC
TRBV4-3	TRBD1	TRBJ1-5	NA	CASSQGQGDQPQHF	TGCGCCAGCAGCCAAGGGCAGGGGGATCAGCCCCAGCATTTT
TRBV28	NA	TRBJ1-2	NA	CASSFPPGESTTGYTF	TGTGCCAGCAGTTTTCCCCCGGGAGAGTCCACGACTGGCTACACCTTC
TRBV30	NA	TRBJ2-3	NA	CAWSRGDTQYF	TGTGCCTGGAGCCGAGGAGATACGCAGTATTTT
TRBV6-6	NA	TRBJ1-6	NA	CASSSTGFNSPLHF	TGTGCCAGCAGCAGCACAGGGTTTAATTCACCCCTCCACTTT
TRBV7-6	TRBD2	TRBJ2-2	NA	CASSLGTSGAGELFF	TGTGCCAGCAGCTTGGGGACTAGCGGGGCCGGGGAGCTGTTTTTT
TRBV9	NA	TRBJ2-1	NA	CASSVDQIGEQFF	TGTGCCAGCAGCGTAGATCAGATTGGTGAGCAGTTCTTC
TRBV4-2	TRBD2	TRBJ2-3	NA	CASRHTGTSGGAGTDTQYF	TGTGCCAGCAGACACACCGGGACTAGCGGGGGGGCCGGCACAGATACGCAGTATTTT
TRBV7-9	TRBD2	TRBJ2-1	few	CASLRASGTSYNEQFF	TGTGCCAGCCTGAGGGCTAGCGGGACTTCCTACAATGAGCAGTTCTTC
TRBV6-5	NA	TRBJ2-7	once	CASSSPAGSSYEQYF	TGTGCCAGCAGTTCCCCGGCGGGGTCTTCCTACGAGCAGTACTTC
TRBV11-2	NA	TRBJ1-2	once	CASSPQGGAGYTF	TGTGCCAGCAGCCCACAGGGAGGGGCCGGCTACACCTTC
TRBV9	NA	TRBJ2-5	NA	CASSVGEPQETQYF	TGTGCCAGCAGCGTCGGGGAACCACAAGAGACCCAGTACTTC
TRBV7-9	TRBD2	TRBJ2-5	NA	CASSLADREGTETQYF	TGTGCCAGCAGCTTAGCGGACCGGGAGGGCACAGAGACCCAGTACTTC
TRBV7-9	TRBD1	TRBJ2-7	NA	CASSYTPAGTGIYEQYF	TGTGCCAGCAGCTATACCCCCGCCGGGACAGGGATCTACGAGCAGTACTTC
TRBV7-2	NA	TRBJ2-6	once	CASSARVVTGANVLTF	TGTGCCAGCAGCGCCAGGGTCGTGACGGGGGCCAACGTCCTGACTTTC
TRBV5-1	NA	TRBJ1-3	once	CASSLDGGAAGNTIYF	TGCGCCAGCAGCTTGGATGGGGGCGCGGCTGGAAACACCATATATTTT
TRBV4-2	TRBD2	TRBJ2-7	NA	CASSRETSGGLYEQYF	TGTGCCAGCAGCCGGGAGACTAGCGGGGGGCTTTACGAGCAGTACTTC